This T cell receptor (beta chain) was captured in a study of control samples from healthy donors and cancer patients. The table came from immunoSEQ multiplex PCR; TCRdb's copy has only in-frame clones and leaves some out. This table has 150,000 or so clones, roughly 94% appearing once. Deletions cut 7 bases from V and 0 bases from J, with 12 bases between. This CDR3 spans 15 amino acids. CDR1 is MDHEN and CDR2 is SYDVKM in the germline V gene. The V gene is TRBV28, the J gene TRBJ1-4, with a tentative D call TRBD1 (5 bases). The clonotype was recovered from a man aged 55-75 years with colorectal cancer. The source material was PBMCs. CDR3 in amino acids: CASTLGGATNEKLFF. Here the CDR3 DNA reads TGTGCCAGCACCCTGGGGGGAGCAACTAATGAAAAACTGTTTTTT.